The 13 T cell receptor beta chains listed next were all sequenced from one sample in a study of cytomegalovirus exposure and HLA in healthy donors. PCR was performed using 60 Vbeta and 13 Jbeta primers. Using immunoSEQ multiplex PCR, the repertoire was profiled, and TCRdb retains in-frame clones only, with some absent. The sample shows just over 60,000 clones, about 89% of them seen only once. Sequenced: PBMCs. The receptors shown here come from a man in his late teens or twenties in good health and CMV-seronegative.

The chain is built from TRBV7-2 and TRBJ2-7; 7 bases align to TRBD2. The CDR3 totals 13 residues. Germline CDR1 SGHTA, CDR2 FQGNSA. The ends lost 2 bases at V and 5 bases at J; junction bases unmatched: 3. CDR3 region: CASSLSTSDEQYF. The CDR3 DNA sequence: TGTGCCAGCAGCTTAAGTACTAGCGACGAGCAGTACTTC.

J is TRBJ2-2 and V is TRBV30, with D possibly TRBD1 on 6 matching bases. V shed 8 bases and J shed 4 bases, with 14 bases lying between them. Germline loops: CDR1 GTSNPN, CDR2 SVGIG (reference sequence). The CDR3 runs 13 residues. CDR3 nucleotide sequence: TGTGCCACCCCGGGACACTTCACCGGGGAGCTGTTTTTT. It specifies CATPGHFTGELFF.

This rearrangement joins TRBV19 to TRBJ1-6; no clear D. Germline V lookup: CDR1 LNHDA, CDR2 SQIVND (reference sequence). V dropped 10 bases and J dropped 0 bases, with 7 bases sitting between them. The CDR3 spans 13 residues. The CDR3 nucleotides are TGTGCCACTGAGAGCTCCTATAATTCACCCCTCCACTTT. Translation gives CATESSYNSPLHF.

This chain's CDR3 is CASSPSSYNEQFF. The CDR3 nucleotides are TGTGCCAGCAGTCCCAGCTCCTACAATGAGCAGTTCTTC. The chain has TRBV6-1 and TRBJ2-1; D is unclear. This CDR3 has 13 residues. Germline CDR1 reads MNHNS; CDR2 reads SASEGT. V gave up 5 bases and J gave up 0 bases, with 5 bases separating them.

The chain has TRBV11-3 and TRBJ2-1, with D unclear. The V gene's germline CDR1 is SGHNT and CDR2 YENEEA. The ends were cut back, 1 base at V and 4 bases at J, with 14 bases in the middle. CDR3 size: 16 residues. CDR3: CASSLGSQIAYNEQFF. In DNA, the CDR3 is TGTGCCAGCAGCTTAGGGTCTCAGATAGCTTACAATGAGCAGTTCTTC. Supplemented by reference TRBV11-3 and TRBJ2-1, the full variable domain reads EAGVVQSPRYKIIEKKQPVAFWCNPISGHNTLYWYLQNLGQGPELLIRYENEEAVDDSQLPKDRFSAERLKGVDSTLKIQPAELGDSAVYLCASSLGSQIAYNEQFFGPGTRLTVL.

This clone is a singleton in its sample. The CDR3 DNA sequence: TGTGCCAGCAGCTCAGCTGGGCCGACAGGGCGCTATGGCTACACCTTC. Protein sequence: CASSSAGPTGRYGYTF. V usage is TRBV7-2 and J usage is TRBJ1-2; 7 nucleotides line up with TRBD1. Unmatched junction bases numbered 12, after V lost 4 bases and J lost 4 bases. The V gene's germline CDR1 is SGHTA and CDR2 FQGNSA. The CDR3 contains 16 residues.

The rearrangement uses TRBV29-1 and TRBJ1-2, with D perhaps matching TRBD1 (5 bases). V was pared by 2 bases and J by 6 bases, with 10 bases between. The CDR3 runs to 12 residues. Germline V gene lookup returns CDR1 SQVTM and CDR2 ANQGSEA. The CDR3: CSVERRAHGYTF. For the CDR3, the DNA is TGCAGCGTTGAACGCAGGGCCCATGGCTACACCTTC.

CDR3 loop: CASSYGQALYGYTF. CDR3 sequence (DNA): TGCGCCAGCAGCTACGGACAGGCACTCTATGGCTACACCTTC. The V gene is TRBV5-1, the J gene TRBJ1-2, with 7 bases identical to TRBD1. This CDR3 has 14 residues. Germline V CDR1 and CDR2: SGHRS, YFSETQ. Trimming at V came to 3 bases and at J to 4 bases, leaving 6 bases not matched to a gene.

This clone has just one count. Likely a read error: the CDR3 ends without its conserved phenylalanine or tryptophan. The genes are TRBV5-4 and TRBJ1-6, with D maybe TRBD1 (6 bases). The V gene lost 1 base and the J gene lost 2 bases, with 10 bases spanning the gap. Germline CDR1 is SGHNT and CDR2 is YYREEE (reference sequence). CDR3 length equals 16 residues. The DNA for the CDR3 is TGTGCCAGCAGCTTGCAGGGGCGAACCTATAATTCACCCCTCCACGTT. Translated: CASSLQGRTYNSPLHV.

Here the CDR3 DNA reads TGTGCCAGCAGCTTAGACGCAGGTTCCTACGAGCAGTACTTC. Protein: CASSLDAGSYEQYF. The rearrangement joins TRBV11-2 to TRBJ2-7; D remains ambiguous. CDR1 is SGHAT, CDR2 FQNNGV, per germline. This CDR3 has 14 residues. V lost 0 bases and J lost 1, with 7 bases in between. The full variable domain, completed using reference TRBV11-2 and TRBJ2-7, is EAGVAQSPRYKIIEKRQSVAFWCNPISGHATLYWYQQILGQGPKLLIQFQNNGVVDDSQLPKDRFSAERLKGVDSTLKIQPAKLEDSAVYLCASSLDAGSYEQYFGPGTRLTVT.

This clone has only a few counts. V is TRBV4-1 and J is TRBJ2-3; TRBD2 might be the D (5 bases). There are 15 residues in the CDR3. Trimming shortened V by 3 bases and J by 0 bases, and 10 bases separated the two germline ends. Germline V lookup: CDR1 MGHRA, CDR2 YSYEKL. The DNA of the CDR3 is TGCGCCAGCAGCCACCGGGGTGCTAGCACAGATACGCAGTATTTT. Protein sequence: CASSHRGASTDTQYF.

The J gene is TRBJ1-5, the V gene TRBV7-4, with 9 bases identical to TRBD1. V trimming: 0 bases; J trimming: 5 bases; junction bases outside the gene matches: 11. The CDR3 has 18 residues. Germline V gene lookup returns CDR1 SGHVT and CDR2 SQSDAQ. The CDR3 spells CASSLAPNRDRAHQPQHF. Here the CDR3 DNA reads TGTGCCAGCAGCTTAGCTCCTAACCGGGACAGGGCTCATCAGCCCCAGCATTTT.

CDR3 amino acids: CASRGGEEQYF. The CDR3 DNA reads as TGTGCCAGTAGAGGAGGGGAAGAGCAGTACTTC. The chain employs TRBV19 and TRBJ2-7; a weak D match, TRBD2 (6 bases). The CDR3 extends over 11 amino acids. The ends were cut back, 6 bases at V and 7 bases at J, with 10 bases in the middle. From germline, CDR1 is LNHDA and CDR2 SQIVND (reference sequence).